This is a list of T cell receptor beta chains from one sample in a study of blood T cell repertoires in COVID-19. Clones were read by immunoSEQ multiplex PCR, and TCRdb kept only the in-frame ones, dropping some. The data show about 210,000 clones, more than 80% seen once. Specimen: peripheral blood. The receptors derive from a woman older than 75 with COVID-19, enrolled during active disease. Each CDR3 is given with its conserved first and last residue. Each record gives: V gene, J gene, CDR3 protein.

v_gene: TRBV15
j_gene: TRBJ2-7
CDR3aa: CATSRDQGGYEQYF

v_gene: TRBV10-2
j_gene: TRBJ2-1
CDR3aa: CASSVSLAGSYNEQFF

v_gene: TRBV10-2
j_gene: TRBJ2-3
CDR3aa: CASWSGALSTDTQYF

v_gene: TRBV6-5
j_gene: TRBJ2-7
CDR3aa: CASSWGTSEQYF

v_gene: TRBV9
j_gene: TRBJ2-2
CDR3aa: CASSDRVNTGELFF

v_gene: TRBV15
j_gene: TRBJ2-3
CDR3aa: CATSRRTSGGTQYF

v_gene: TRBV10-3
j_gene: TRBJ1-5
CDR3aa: CAISEWGQGNQPQHF

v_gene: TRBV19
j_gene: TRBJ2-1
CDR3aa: CASSIAPGRSSYNEQFF

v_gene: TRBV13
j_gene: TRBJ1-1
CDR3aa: CASSQQGGSTEAFF

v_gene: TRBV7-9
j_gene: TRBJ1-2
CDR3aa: CASSLDSFYGYTF

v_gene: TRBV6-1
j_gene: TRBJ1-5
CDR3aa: CASSEARAGNGQPQHF

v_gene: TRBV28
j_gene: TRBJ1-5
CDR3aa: CANRGREGQPQHF

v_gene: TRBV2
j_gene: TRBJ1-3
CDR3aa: CASSEAWAPGLINTIYF

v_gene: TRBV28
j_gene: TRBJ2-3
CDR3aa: CASVKPGLLEGQYF

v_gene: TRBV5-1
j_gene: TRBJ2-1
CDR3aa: CASSWGAGGPLDEQFF

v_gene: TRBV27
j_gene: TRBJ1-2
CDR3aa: CASSPSGDYGYTF

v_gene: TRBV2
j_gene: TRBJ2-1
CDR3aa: CASSGIAGGRGEQFF

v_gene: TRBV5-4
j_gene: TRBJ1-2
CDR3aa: CASSPQGAKYGYTF

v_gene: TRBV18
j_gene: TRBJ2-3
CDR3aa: CASSPPTGQGVARSTDTQYF

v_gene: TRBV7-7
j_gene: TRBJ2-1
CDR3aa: CASSPSVSYNEQFF

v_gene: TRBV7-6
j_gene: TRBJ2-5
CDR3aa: CASSPLAGVRETQYF

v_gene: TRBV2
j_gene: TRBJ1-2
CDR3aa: CASSVVIPRGQPQSYTF

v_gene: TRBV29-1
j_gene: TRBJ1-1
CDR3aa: CSGAKQGMGTEAFF

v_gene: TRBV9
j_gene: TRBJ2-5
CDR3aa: CASSVEGGQVETQYF

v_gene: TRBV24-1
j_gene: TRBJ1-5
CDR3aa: CATSQGNQPQHF

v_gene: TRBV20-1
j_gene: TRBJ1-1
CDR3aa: CSARDVPGAFF

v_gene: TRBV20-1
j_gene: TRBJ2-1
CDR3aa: CSASSSMSYNEQFF

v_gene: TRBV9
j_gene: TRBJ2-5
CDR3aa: CASSPLGGRETQYF

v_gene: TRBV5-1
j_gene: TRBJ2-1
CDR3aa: CASSFGQYNEQFF

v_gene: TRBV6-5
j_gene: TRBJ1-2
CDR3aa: CASSQDRGRSYGYTF

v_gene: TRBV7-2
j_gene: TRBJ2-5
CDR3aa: CASSLASSGNQETQYF

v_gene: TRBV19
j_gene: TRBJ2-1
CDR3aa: CASSTFVTGGGEQFF

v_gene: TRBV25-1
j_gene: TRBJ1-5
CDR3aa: CASRETGRNQPQHF

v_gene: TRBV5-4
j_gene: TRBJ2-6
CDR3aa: CASRWGQGAPGANVLTF

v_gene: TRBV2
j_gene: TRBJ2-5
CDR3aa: CASSTAEVGALETQYF